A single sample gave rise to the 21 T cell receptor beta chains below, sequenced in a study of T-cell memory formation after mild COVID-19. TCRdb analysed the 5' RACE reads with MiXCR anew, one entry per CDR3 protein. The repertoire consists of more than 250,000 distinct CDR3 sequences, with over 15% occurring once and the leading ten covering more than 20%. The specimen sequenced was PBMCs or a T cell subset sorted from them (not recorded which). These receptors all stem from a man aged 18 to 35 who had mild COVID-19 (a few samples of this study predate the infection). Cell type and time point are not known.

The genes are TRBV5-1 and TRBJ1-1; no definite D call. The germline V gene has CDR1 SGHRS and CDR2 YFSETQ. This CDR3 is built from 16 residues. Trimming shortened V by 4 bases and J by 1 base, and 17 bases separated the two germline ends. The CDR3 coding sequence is TGCGCCAGCAGCCCGACCCCCGAAATGAGGAACACTGAAGCTTTCTTT. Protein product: CASSPTPEMRNTEAFF.

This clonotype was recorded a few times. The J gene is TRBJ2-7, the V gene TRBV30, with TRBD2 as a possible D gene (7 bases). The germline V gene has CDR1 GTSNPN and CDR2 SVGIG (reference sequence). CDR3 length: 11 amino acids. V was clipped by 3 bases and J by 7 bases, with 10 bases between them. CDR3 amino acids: CAWRRGGEQYF. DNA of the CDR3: TGTGCCTGGAGGAGGGGGGGAGAGCAGTACTTC.

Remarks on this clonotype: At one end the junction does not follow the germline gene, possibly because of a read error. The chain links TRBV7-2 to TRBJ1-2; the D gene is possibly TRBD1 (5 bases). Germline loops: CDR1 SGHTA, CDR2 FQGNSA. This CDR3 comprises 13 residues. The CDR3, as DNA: TGTGCCAGCAGCTTAGCTGGGCGGGGGTCCCCCTCTTTC. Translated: CASSLAGRGSPSF.

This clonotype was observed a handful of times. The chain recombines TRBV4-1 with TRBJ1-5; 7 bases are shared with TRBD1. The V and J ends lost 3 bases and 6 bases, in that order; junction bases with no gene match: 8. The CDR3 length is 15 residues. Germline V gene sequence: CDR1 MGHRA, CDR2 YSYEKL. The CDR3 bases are TGCGCCAGCAGCCACAACTCAGGGGGAATTCAGCCCCAGCATTTT. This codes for CASSHNSGGIQPQHF.

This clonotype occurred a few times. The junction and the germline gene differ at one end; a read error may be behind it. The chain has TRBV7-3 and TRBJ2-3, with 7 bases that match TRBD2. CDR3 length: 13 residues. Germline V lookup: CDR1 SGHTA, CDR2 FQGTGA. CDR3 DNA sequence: TGTGCCAGCAGCCTGACTAGCAGAGATACGCAGTATTTT. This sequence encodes CASSLTSRDTQYF.

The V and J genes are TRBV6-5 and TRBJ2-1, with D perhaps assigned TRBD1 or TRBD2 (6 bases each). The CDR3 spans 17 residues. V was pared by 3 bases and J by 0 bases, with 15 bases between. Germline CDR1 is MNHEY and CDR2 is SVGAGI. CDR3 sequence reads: CASSYGGLKSSYNEQFF. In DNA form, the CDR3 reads TGTGCCAGCAGTTATGGGGGGCTGAAGAGCTCCTACAATGAGCAGTTCTTC.

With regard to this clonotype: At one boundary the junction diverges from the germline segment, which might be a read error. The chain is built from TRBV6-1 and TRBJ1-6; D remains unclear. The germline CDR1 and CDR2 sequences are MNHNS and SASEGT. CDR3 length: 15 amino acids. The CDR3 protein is CASSEAASPVGPLHF. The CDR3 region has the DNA TGTGCCAGCAGCGAAGCGGCCTCTCCGGTAGGACCCCTCCACTTT.

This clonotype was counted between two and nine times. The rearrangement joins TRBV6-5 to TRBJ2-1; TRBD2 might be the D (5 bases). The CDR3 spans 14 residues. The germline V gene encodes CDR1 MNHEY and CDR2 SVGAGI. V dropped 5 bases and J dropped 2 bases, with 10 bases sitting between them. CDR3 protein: CASSPPGTYNEQFF. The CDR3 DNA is TGTGCCAGCAGTCCCCCGGGGACCTACAATGAGCAGTTCTTC.

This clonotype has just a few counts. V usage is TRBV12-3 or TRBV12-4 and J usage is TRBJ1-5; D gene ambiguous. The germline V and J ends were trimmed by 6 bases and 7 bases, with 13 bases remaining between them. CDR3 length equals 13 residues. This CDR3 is CASSNRPPQPQHF. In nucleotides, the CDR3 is TGTGCCAGCAGCAACCGACCCCCGCAGCCCCAGCATTTT.

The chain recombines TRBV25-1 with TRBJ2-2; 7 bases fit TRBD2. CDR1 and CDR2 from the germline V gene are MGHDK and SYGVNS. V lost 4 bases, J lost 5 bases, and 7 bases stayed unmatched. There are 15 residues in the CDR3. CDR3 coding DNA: TGTGCCAGCAGTGGGACCTTGGGGGGGACCGGGGAGCTGTTTTTT. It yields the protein CASSGTLGGTGELFF.

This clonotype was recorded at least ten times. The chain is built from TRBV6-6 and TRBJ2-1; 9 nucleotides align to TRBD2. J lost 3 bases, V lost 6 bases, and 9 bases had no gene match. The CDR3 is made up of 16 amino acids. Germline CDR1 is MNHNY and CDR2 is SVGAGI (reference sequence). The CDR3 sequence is CASRDTERGDYNEQFF. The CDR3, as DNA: TGTGCCAGCAGGGACACGGAGCGGGGGGACTACAATGAGCAGTTCTTC.

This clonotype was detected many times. CDR3 coding DNA: TGTGCCAGCAGTCCCGGGCCCTCCTACGAGCAGTACTTC. This sequence encodes CASSPGPSYEQYF. This chain connects TRBV18 to TRBJ2-7; D uncertain. This CDR3 is 13 amino acids long. Germline CDR1 KGHSH, CDR2 LQKENI. Trimming cost V 8 bases and J 0 bases, with 11 bases left between them.

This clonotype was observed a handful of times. CDR3 DNA sequence: TGTGCCAGCAGTTCGGACGGCAAACTTAACACAGATACGCAGTATTTT. It yields the protein CASSSDGKLNTDTQYF. The V call is TRBV12-3 or TRBV12-4, the J call TRBJ2-3; D ambiguous. V was pared by 4 bases and J by 2 bases, with 16 bases between. The CDR3 loop spans 16 amino acids.

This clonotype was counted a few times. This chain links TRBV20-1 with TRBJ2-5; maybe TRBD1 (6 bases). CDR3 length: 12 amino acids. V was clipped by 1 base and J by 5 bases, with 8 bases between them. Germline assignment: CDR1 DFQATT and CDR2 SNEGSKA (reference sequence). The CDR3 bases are TGCAGTGCTAGAGCACAGGGCGAGACCCAGTACTTC. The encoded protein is CSARAQGETQYF.

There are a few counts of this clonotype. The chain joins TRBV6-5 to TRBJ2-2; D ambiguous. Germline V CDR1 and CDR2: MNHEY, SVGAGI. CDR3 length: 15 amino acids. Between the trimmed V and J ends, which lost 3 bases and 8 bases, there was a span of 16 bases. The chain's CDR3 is CASSYFPSPSGELFF. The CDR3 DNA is TGTGCCAGCAGTTATTTCCCAAGCCCCAGTGGGGAGCTGTTTTTT.

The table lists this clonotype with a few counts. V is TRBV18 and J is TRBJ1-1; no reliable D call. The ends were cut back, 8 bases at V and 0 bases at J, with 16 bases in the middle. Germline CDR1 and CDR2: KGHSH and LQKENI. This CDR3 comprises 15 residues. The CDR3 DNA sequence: TGTGCCAGCCAATACCCGGGGAGGATGAACACTGAAGCTTTCTTT. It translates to CASQYPGRMNTEAFF. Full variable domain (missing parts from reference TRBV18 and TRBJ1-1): NAGVMQNPRHLVRRRGQEARLRCSPMKGHSHVYWYRQLPEEGLKFMVYLQKENIIDESGMPKERFSAEFPKEGPSILRIQQVVRGDSAAYFCASQYPGRMNTEAFFGQGTRLTVV.

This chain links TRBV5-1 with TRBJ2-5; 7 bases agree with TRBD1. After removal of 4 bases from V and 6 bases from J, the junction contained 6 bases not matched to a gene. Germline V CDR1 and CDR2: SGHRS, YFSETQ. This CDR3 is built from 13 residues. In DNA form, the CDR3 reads TGCGCCAGCAGCCCAAGGGACAGTAAGACCCAGTACTTC. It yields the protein CASSPRDSKTQYF.

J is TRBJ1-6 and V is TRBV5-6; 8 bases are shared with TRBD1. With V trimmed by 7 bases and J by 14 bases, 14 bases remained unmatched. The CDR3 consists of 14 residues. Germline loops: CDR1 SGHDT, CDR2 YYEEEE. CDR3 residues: CASVGQGGGGTLHF. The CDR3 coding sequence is TGTGCCAGCGTTGGACAGGGAGGAGGAGGCACCCTCCACTTT.

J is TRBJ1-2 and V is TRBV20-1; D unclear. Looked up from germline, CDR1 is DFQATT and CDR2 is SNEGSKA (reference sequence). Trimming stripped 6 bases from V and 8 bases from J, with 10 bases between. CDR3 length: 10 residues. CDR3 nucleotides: TGCAGTGCGGGCGGGGTAGGCTACACCTTC. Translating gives CSAGGVGYTF.

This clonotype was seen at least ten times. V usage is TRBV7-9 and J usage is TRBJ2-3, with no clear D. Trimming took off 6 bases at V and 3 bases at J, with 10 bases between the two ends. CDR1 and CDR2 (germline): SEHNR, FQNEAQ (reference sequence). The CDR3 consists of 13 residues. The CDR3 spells CASRVGLTDTQYF. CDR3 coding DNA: TGTGCCAGCAGAGTGGGGTTGACAGATACGCAGTATTTT.

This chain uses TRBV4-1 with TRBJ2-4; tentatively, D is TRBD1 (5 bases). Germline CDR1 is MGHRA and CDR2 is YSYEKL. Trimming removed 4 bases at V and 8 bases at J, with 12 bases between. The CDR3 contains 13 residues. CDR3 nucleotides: TGCGCCAGCAGCCCACCCGACAGAGACATTCAGTACTTC. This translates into CASSPPDRDIQYF.